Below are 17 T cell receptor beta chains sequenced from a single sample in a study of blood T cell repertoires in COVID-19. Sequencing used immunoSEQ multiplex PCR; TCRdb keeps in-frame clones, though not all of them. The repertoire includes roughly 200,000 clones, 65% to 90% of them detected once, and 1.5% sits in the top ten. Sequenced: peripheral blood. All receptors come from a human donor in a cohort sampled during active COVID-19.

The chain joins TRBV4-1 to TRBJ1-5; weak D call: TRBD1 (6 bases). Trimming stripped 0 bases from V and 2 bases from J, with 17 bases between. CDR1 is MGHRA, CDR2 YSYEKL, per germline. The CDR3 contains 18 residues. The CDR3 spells CASSQDFGGGLGNQPQHF. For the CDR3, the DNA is TGCGCCAGCAGCCAAGATTTTGGGGGGGGGCTCGGCAATCAGCCCCAGCATTTT.

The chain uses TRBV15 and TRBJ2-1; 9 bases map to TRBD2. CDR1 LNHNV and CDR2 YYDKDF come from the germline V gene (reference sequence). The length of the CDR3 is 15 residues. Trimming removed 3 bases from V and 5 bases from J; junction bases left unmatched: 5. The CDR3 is CATSSLTSGNNEQFF. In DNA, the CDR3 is TGTGCCACCAGCAGCTTGACTAGCGGCAACAATGAGCAGTTCTTC.

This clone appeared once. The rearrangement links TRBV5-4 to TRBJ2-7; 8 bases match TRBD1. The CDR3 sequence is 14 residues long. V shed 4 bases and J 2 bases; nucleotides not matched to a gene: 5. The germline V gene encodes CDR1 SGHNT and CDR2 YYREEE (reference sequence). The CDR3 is CASSLWTGTYEQYF. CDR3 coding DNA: TGTGCCAGCAGCCTATGGACAGGGACCTACGAGCAGTACTTC.

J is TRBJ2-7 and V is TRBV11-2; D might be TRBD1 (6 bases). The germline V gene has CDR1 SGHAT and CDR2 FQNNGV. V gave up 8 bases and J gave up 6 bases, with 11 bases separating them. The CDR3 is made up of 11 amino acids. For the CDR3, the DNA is TGTGCCAGCTTACAGGGCGGCGAGCAGTACTTC. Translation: CASLQGGEQYF. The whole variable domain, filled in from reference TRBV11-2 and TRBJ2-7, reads EAGVAQSPRYKIIEKRQSVAFWCNPISGHATLYWYQQILGQGPKLLIQFQNNGVVDDSQLPKDRFSAERLKGVDSTLKIQPAKLEDSAVYLCASLQGGEQYFGPGTRLTVT.

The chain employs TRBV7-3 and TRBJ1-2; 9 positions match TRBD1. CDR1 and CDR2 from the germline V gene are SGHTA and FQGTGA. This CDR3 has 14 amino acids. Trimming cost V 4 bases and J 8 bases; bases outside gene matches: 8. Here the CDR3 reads CASSSTGGNDGYTF. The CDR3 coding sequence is TGTGCCAGCAGCTCCACAGGGGGCAATGACGGCTACACCTTC.

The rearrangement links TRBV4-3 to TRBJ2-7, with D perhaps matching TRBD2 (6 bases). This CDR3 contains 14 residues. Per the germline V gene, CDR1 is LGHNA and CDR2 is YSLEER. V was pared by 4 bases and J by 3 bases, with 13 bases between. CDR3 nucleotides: TGCGCCAGCAGCCGGCCCCCGGGGGTCTACGAGCAGTACTTC. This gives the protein CASSRPPGVYEQYF.

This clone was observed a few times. This CDR3 reads CASSLSHTSAAYEQYF. Written as DNA, the CDR3 is TGCGCCAGCAGCTTGTCCCATACTAGCGCGGCTTACGAGCAGTACTTC. V and J are TRBV5-1 and TRBJ2-7; 7 positions agree with TRBD2. The CDR3 spans 16 residues. The V gene's germline CDR1 is SGHRS and CDR2 YFSETQ. Losses at the gene ends were 1 base for V and 4 bases for J; bases not matched to a gene: 11.

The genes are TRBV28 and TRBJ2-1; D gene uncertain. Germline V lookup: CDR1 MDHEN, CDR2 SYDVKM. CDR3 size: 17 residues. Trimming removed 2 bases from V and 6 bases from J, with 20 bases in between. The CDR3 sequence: CASSLEAQLLTGNEQFF. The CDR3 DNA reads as TGTGCCAGCAGTTTAGAGGCACAACTCCTTACGGGCAATGAGCAGTTCTTC.

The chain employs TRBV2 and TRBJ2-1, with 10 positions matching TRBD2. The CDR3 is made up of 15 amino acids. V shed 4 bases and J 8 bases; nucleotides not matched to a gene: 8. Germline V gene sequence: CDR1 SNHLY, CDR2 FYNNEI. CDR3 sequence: CASSAGLAGAYEQFF. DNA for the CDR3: TGTGCCAGCAGTGCCGGGCTAGCGGGAGCTTATGAGCAGTTCTTC.

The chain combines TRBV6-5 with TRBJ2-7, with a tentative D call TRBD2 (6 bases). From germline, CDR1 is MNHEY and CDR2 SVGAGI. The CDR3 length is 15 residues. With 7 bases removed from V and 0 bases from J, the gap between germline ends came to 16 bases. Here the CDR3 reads CASTGATGVSYEQYF. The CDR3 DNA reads TGTGCCAGCACCGGGGCCACGGGGGTCTCCTACGAGCAGTACTTC.

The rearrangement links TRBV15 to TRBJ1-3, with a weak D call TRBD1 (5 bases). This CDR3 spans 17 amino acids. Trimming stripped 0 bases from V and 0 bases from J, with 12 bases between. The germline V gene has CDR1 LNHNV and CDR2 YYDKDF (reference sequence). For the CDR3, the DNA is TGTGCCACCAGCAGAGATATACAGGCGATCTCTGGAAACACCATATATTTT. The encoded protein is CATSRDIQAISGNTIYF.

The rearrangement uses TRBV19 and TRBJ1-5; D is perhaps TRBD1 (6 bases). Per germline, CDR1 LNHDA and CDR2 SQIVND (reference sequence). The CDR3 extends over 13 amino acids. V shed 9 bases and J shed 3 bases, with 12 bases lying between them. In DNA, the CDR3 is TGTGCCAGCAGGGGCGTGAACAATCAGCCCCAGCATTTT. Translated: CASRGVNNQPQHF.

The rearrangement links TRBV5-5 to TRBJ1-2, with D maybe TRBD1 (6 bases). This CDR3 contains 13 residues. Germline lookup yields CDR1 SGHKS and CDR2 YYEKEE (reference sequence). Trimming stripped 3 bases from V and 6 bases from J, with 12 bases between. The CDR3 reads CASSYTGTDGYTF. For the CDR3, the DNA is TGTGCCAGCAGCTACACAGGGACGGATGGCTACACCTTC.

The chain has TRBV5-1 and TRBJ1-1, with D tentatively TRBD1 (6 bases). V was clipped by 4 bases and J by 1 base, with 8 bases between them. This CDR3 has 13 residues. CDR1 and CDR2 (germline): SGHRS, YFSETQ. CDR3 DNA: TGCGCCAGCAGCCAGGGACAGAACACTGAAGCTTTCTTT. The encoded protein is CASSQGQNTEAFF.

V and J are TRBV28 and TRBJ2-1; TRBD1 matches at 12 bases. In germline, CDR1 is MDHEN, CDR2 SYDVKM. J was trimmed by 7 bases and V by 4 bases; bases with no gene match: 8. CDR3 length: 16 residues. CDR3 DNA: TGTGCCAGCAGTTCATCCGGGACAGGGGGCTCGAATGAGCAGTTCTTC. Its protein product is CASSSSGTGGSNEQFF.

This CDR3 is CASSASGRYEQYF. The CDR3 coding sequence is TGCGCCAGCTCGGCTAGCGGGAGATACGAGCAGTACTTC. The genes are TRBV10-1 and TRBJ2-7, with 10 bases aligning to TRBD2. V lost 8 bases to trimming and J lost 4 bases; unmatched junction nucleotides: 5. The V gene's germline CDR1 is WNHNN and CDR2 SYGVQD (reference sequence). The CDR3 totals 13 residues.

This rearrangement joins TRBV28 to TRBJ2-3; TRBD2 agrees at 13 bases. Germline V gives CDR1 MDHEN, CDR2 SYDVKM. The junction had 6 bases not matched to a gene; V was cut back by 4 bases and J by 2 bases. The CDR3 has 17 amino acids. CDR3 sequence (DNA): TGTGCCAGCAGTTACGGACTAGCGGGAGATCTCACAGATACGCAGTATTTT. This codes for CASSYGLAGDLTDTQYF.